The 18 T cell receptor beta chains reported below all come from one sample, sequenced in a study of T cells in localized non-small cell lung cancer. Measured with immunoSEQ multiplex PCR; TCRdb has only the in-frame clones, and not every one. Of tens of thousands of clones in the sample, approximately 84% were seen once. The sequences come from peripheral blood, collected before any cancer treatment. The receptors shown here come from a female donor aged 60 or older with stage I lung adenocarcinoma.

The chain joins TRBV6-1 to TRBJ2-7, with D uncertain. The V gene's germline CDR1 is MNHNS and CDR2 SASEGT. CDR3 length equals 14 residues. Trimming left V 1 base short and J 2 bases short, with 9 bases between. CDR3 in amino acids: CASSEGPTTYEQYF. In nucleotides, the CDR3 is TGTGCCAGCAGTGAAGGACCAACCACCTACGAGCAGTACTTC.

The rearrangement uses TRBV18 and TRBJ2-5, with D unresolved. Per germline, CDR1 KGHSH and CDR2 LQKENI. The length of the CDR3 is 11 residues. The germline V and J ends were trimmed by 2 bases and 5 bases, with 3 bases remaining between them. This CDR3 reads CASSPTETQYF. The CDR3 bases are TGTGCCAGCTCACCAACGGAGACCCAGTACTTC. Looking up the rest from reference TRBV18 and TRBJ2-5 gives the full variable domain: NAGVMQNPRHLVRRRGQEARLRCSPMKGHSHVYWYRQLPEEGLKFMVYLQKENIIDESGMPKERFSAEFPKEGPSILRIQQVVRGDSAAYFCASSPTETQYFGPGTRLLVL.

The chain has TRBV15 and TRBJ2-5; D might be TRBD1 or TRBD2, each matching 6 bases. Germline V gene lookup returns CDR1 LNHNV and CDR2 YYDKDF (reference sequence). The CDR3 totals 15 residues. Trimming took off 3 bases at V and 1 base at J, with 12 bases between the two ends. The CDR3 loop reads CATSSRRGVQETQYF. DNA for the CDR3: TGTGCCACCAGCAGTAGAAGGGGGGTCCAAGAGACCCAGTACTTC.

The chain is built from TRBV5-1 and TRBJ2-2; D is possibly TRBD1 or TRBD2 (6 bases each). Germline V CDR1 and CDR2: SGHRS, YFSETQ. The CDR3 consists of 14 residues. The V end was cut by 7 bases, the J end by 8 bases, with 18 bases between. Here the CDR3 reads CASVPSRGGGELFF. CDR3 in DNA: TGCGCCAGCGTTCCAAGCAGGGGAGGTGGGGAGCTGTTTTTT.

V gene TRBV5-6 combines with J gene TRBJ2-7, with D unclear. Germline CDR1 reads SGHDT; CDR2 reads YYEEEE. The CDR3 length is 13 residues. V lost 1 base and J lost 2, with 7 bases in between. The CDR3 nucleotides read TGTGCCAGCAGCTTGTACGGTCCCTACGAGCAGTACTTC. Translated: CASSLYGPYEQYF.

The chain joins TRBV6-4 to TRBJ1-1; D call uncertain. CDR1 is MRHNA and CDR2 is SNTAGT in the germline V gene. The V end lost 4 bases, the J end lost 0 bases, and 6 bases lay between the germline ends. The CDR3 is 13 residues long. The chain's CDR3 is CASSARMNTEAFF. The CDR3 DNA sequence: TGTGCCAGCAGTGCCAGAATGAACACTGAAGCTTTCTTT.

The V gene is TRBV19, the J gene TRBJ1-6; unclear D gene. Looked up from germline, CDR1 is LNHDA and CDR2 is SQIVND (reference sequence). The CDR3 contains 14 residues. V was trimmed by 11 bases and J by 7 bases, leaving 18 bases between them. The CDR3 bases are TGTGCCTCAAGCGGCCCGCTATTCAATTCACCCCTCCACTTT. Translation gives CASSGPLFNSPLHF.

The CDR3 here is CASSSGTRAATQYF. DNA of the CDR3: TGTGCCAGCAGCTCCGGGACAAGGGCCGCGACCCAGTACTTC. The J gene is TRBJ2-5, the V gene TRBV5-6; D might be TRBD1 (6 bases). The CDR3 has 14 residues. Germline V gene data show CDR1 as SGHDT and CDR2 as YYEEEE. V lost 3 bases, J lost 7 bases, and 16 bases lay in between.

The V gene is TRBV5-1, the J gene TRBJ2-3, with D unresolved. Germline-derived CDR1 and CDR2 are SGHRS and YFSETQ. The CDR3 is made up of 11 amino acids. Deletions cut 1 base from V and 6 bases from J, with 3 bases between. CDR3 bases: TGCGCCAGCAGCTTGAGGGATACGCAGTATTTT. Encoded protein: CASSLRDTQYF.

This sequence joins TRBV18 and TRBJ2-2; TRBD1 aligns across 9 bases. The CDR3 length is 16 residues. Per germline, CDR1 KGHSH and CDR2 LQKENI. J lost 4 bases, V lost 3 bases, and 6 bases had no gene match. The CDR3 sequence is CASSPRGQGATGELFF. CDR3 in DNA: TGTGCCAGCTCACCGAGGGGACAGGGTGCCACCGGGGAGCTGTTTTTT.

CDR3: CATSSALADLYEQYF. CDR3 DNA: TGTGCCACCAGCAGTGCCCTAGCGGACCTCTACGAGCAGTACTTC. The J gene is TRBJ2-7, the V gene TRBV15; TRBD2 matches at 7 bases. Germline V gives CDR1 LNHNV, CDR2 YYDKDF (reference sequence). This CDR3 has 15 amino acids. The J segment lost 3 bases and the V segment lost 3 bases, leaving 8 bases of the junction unmatched.

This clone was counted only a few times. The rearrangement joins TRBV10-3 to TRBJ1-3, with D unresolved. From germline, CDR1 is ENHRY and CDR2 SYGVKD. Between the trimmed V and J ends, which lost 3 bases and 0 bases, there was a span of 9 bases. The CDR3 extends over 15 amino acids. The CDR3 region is CAISDQSYSGNTIYF. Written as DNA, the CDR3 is TGTGCCATCAGTGACCAGTCATACTCTGGAAACACCATATATTTT.

The CDR3 DNA reads as TGTGCCAGCACTGCAGGCTCCTATAATTCACCCCTCCACTTT. It translates to CASTAGSYNSPLHF. This chain joins TRBV6-1 and TRBJ1-6; D is unclear. V was clipped by 7 bases and J by 0 bases, with 7 bases between them. The CDR3 consists of 14 residues. Germline CDR1 reads MNHNS; CDR2 reads SASEGT.

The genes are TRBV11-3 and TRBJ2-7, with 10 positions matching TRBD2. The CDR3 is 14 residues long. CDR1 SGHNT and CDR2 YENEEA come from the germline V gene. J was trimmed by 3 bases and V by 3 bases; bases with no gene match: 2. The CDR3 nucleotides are TGTGCCAGCAGCTTCTTAGCGGGGGGCTACGAGCAGTACTTC. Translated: CASSFLAGGYEQYF.

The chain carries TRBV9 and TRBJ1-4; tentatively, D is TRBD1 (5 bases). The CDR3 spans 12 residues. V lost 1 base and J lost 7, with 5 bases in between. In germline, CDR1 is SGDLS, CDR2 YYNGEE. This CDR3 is CASSVRGEKLFF. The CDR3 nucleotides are TGTGCCAGCAGCGTAAGGGGTGAAAAACTGTTTTTT.

The CDR3 sequence: CASSQSETQYF. The CDR3 region has the DNA TGTGCCAGCAGCCAATCAGAGACCCAGTACTTC. V and J are TRBV16 and TRBJ2-5; D gene ambiguous. The germline gives CDR1 KGHSY, CDR2 FQNENV. The CDR3 has 11 amino acids. The V gene lost 0 bases and the J gene lost 4 bases, with 0 bases spanning the gap.

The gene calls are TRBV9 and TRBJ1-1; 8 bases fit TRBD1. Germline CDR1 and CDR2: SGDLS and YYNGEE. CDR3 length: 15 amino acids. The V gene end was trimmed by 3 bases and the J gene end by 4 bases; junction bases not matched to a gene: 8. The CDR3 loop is CASSEGHTGGTEAFF. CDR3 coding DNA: TGTGCCAGCAGCGAGGGACATACAGGGGGCACTGAAGCTTTCTTT.

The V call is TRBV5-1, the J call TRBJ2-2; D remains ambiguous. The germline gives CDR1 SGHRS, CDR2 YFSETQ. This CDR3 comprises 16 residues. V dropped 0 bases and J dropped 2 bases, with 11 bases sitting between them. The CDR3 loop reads CASSLDGSPNTGELFF. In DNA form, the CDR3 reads TGCGCCAGCAGCTTGGATGGGTCTCCCAACACCGGGGAGCTGTTTTTT.